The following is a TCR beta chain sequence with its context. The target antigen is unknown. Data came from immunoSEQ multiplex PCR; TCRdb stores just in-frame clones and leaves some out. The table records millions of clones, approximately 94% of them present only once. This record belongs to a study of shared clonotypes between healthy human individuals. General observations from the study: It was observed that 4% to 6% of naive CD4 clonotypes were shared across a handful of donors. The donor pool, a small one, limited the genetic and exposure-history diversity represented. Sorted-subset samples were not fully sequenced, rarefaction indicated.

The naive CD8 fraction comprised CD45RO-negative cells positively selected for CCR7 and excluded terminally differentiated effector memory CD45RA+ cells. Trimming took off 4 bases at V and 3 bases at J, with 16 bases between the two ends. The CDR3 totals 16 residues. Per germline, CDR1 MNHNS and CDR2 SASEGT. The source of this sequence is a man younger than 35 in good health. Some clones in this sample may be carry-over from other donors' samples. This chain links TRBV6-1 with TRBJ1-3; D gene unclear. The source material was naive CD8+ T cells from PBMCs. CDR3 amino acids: CASSVSSYSGGNTIYF. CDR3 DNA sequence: TGTGCCAGCAGTGTCTCGAGCTACTCGGGTGGAAACACCATATATTTT.